This is a list of T cell receptor beta chains from one sample in a study of T cell repertoires in cytomegalovirus infection. These receptors lack a known antigen. MiXCR, run by TCRdb on the reads, gives a single entry per CDR3 protein. The sample has 450,000 to 550,000 distinct CDR3 sequences, more than 40% seen once. The material sequenced was cultured PBMCs, taken from culture after CMV antigen stimulation. The receptor source for this set is a human donor in good health (CMV status not recorded). Some clones in this sample may be carry-over from other donors' samples. Each CDR3 is given with its conserved first and last residue. D genes are given only for firm matches. Size is stated for part of the rows, as once, few or many counts, or as a class when the clone is expanded.

D | size | J | V | CDR3 | DNA
TRBD2 | once | TRBJ2-7 | TRBV5-4 | CASSTKASGSLYEQYF | TGTGCCAGCAGCACAAAGGCTAGCGGGAGTCTCTACGAGCAGTACTTC
. | . | TRBJ2-3 | TRBV10-3 | CAISPGDEKYF | TGTGCCATCAGTCCCGGGGACGAGAAGTATTTT
TRBD2 | . | TRBJ2-1 | TRBV6-1 | CASSVVLANYNEQFF | TGTGCCAGCAGTGTAGTACTAGCGAACTACAATGAGCAGTTCTTC
TRBD1 | . | TRBJ1-2 | TRBV12-3/TRBV12-4 | CASSSNRGPDGYTF | TGTGCCAGCAGTTCAAACAGGGGGCCTGATGGCTACACCTTC
. | . | TRBJ2-7 | TRBV5-1 | CASSSTRGTYEQYF | TGCGCCAGCAGCTCCACCAGGGGAACCTACGAGCAGTACTTC
. | . | TRBJ1-2 | TRBV7-9 | CASSPTGAHGYTF | TGTGCCAGCAGCCCGACAGGCGCCCATGGCTACACCTTC
TRBD2 | few | TRBJ2-5 | TRBV6-1 | CASSEVGSAGGRETQYF | TGTGCCAGCAGTGAAGTCGGCTCAGCGGGGGGGCGGGAGACCCAGTACTTC
TRBD2 | . | TRBJ2-3 | TRBV20-1 | CSARPGTSSHTQYF | TGCAGTGCTCGTCCCGGGACTAGTTCCCATACGCAGTATTTT
. | . | TRBJ2-3 | TRBV28 | CASSFRRLGDTQYF | TGTGCCAGCAGTTTTCGCAGGTTGGGGGATACGCAGTATTTT
. | . | TRBJ2-7 | TRBV27 | CASSGQGLWDEQYF | TGTGCCAGCAGCGGTCAGGGACTTTGGGACGAGCAGTACTTC
TRBD2 | . | TRBJ2-1 | TRBV7-2 | CASSANLAGGYNEQFF | TGTGCCAGCAGCGCAAACCTAGCGGGAGGGTACAATGAGCAGTTCTTC
. | . | TRBJ1-5 | TRBV6-6 | CASSYSYQGSGNQPQHF | TGTGCCAGCAGTTACAGTTACCAGGGGTCGGGGAATCAGCCCCAGCATTTT
. | . | TRBJ2-1 | TRBV11-2 | CASRDQRGGYEQFF | TGTGCCAGCAGGGACCAGAGGGGGGGGTATGAGCAGTTCTTC
TRBD2 | . | TRBJ2-5 | TRBV9 | CASSGRGAPLQETQYF | TGTGCCAGCAGCGGGCGGGGGGCCCCACTTCAAGAGACCCAGTACTTC
. | . | TRBJ1-1 | TRBV7-8 | CASSSAGKNTEAFF | TGTGCCAGCAGCTCCGCCGGGAAGAACACTGAAGCTTTCTTT
. | . | TRBJ2-5 | TRBV7-6 | CASSPSWAETQYF | TGTGCCAGCAGCCCAAGCTGGGCAGAGACCCAGTACTTC
. | . | TRBJ2-1 | TRBV6-1 | CASSKNNEQFF | TGTGCCAGCAGTAAAAACAATGAGCAGTTCTTC
TRBD1 | . | TRBJ2-2 | TRBV5-3 | CASSPRTGRTGELFF | TGTGCCAGCAGCCCTAGGACAGGGCGAACCGGGGAGCTGTTTTTT
. | . | TRBJ1-1 | TRBV12-3/TRBV12-4 | CASSPRSYNTEAFF | TGCGCCAGCAGTCCACGCAGCTACAACACTGAAGCTTTCTTT
. | few | TRBJ2-1 | TRBV7-6 | CASSLVSGASLRDEQFF | TGTGCCAGCAGCTTAGTTTCGGGGGCCAGCCTAAGGGATGAGCAGTTCTTC
. | . | TRBJ2-3 | TRBV7-8 | CASSFSRRGDTQYF | TGTGCCAGCAGCTTTTCTAGGAGGGGAGATACGCAGTATTTT
. | . | TRBJ2-5 | TRBV2 | CASSDSARGPYQETQYF | TGTGCCAGCAGTGATTCGGCGCGGGGGCCTTACCAAGAGACCCAGTACTTC
. | . | TRBJ1-3 | TRBV2 | CASRVSLGGNTIYF | TGTGCCAGCAGAGTGTCCCTGGGTGGAAACACCATATATTTT
TRBD2 | . | TRBJ2-7 | TRBV12-3/TRBV12-4 | CASSRDSRIAGVHEQYF | TGTGCCAGCAGCCGGGACAGTAGGATAGCGGGGGTTCACGAGCAGTACTTC